This T cell receptor beta chain was sequenced during a study of CD8+ T cells in alopecia areata. Turning to the study itself: Those treated were given oral tofacitinib at 5 to 10 mg twice daily. Study findings and constraints: Clonality in lesional scalp, especially alopecia totalis/universalis, exceeded that of normal scalp.

RNA extraction was followed by reverse transcription into cDNA, which acted as the sequencing template. Produced via immunoSEQ multiplex PCR; TCRdb's table is partial and in-frame only. The sample holds approximately 170,000 clones, 60% to 70% seen once. On this clone: Its specificity is not known.

The treatment denotes: oral pan-JAK inhibitor, 5-10 mg twice daily. Material: CD4+ T cells sorted from blood, obtained at week 4, from a patient treated with tofacitinib. The clonotype originates from a human donor with alopecia areata.

CDR3 in DNA: TGCGCCAGGCCGGGAGGGACGGATTACACAGATACGCAGTATTTT. It encodes CARPGGTDYTDTQYF. The chain recombines TRBV23-1 with TRBJ2-3; 8 bases map to TRBD2. TRBV23-1 is an open reading frame, and its role is uncertain. The J segment lost 2 bases and the V segment lost 9 bases, leaving 10 bases of the junction unmatched. This CDR3 has 15 amino acids.